This T cell receptor (beta chain) was captured by sequencing in a study of glioma-infiltrating T cells. Broader study findings: Above-expected tissue-blood divergence occurred in all gliomas, most in low-grade ones. Tissue and blood shared very few CDR3 sequences.

For this clonotype: The antigen remains unidentified.

The iRepertoire nested amplicon-rescue multiplex PCR amplified TCR alpha and beta CDR3s from RNA. TCRdb reanalysed the multiplex PCR reads using MiXCR and keeps one entry per CDR3 protein. In the table there are under 200,000 distinct CDR3 sequences, under 55% of which are singletons. This receptor was obtained from a human donor with low-grade glioma or glioblastoma, undergoing nonglioma brain surgery, or in good health (not recorded which). Sequenced sample: glioma tissue, nonneoplastic brain tissue, or PBMCs (not recorded which).

For the CDR3, the DNA is TGTGCCAGCAGTTACTCTATATCCTACGAGCAGTACTTC. The encoded protein is CASSYSISYEQYF. This sequence joins TRBV6-2 or TRBV6-3 and TRBJ2-7; D uncertain. Germline V gives CDR1 MNHEY, CDR2 SVGEGT. Trimming removed 0 bases at V and 1 base at J, with 4 bases between. The CDR3 runs to 13 residues.